This TCR beta chain was found in a study of long-term antiretroviral therapy in people with HIV. CDR3 length: 14 residues. Germline CDR1 is MNHNS and CDR2 is SASEGT. Trimming took 4 bases from V and 2 from J, leaving 11 bases between them. The authors ran the immunoSEQ assay, v3.0, at survey level. The protocol was immunoSEQ multiplex PCR, while the TCRdb copy is restricted to in-frame clones and leaves out a portion. The sample records around 25,000 clones, roughly 76% being singletons. Material: unsorted PBMCs, obtained 1.1 years before starting antiretroviral therapy. J is TRBJ1-1 and V is TRBV6-1; maybe TRBD1 (6 bases). This receptor was identified in a woman aged 40-49 years with HIV. This chain's CDR3 is CASSGVTGNTEAFF. In DNA, the CDR3 is TGTGCCAGCAGTGGGGTGACAGGTAACACTGAAGCTTTCTTT.